This entry concerns a single TCR beta chain. Antigen unknown. Sequencing targeted expressed TCRB transcripts, as all isolated RNA had been reverse transcribed. Naive, central memory and regulatory T cell samples averaged roughly 3.7 million immunoSEQ reads each. TCRdb's copy holds only in-frame clones and misses some; the assay was immunoSEQ multiplex PCR. The table has 250,000 or so clones, about 63% seen once; the top ten hold roughly 0.048%. V was shortened by 2 bases and J by 7 bases, with 12 bases between the two germline ends. This CDR3 is 12 amino acids long. Germline lookup yields CDR1 GTSNPN and CDR2 SVGIG (reference sequence). The sample comes from a study of beta chain features in type 1 diabetes. General study results and limits: There were fewer insertions and more deletions at the VDJ junctions of type 1 diabetes patients. PCR might pick shorter templates more often, in the same way for patients and controls. Naive, central memory and Treg TCRB repertoires seemed to resemble each other more closely in patients than they did in healthy donors.

V is TRBV30 and J is TRBJ2-7; possibly TRBD2 for D (6 bases). The sequenced sample consisted of naive CD4+ T cells from blood. The receptor was derived from a man younger than 45 in good health. This CDR3 is CAWSRRLAEQYF. CDR3 sequence (DNA): TGTGCCTGGAGTAGACGGCTAGCGGAGCAGTACTTC.